A single sample gave rise to the 5 T cell receptor beta chains below, sequenced in a study of identical twins. TCRdb reanalysed the 5' RACE reads using MiXCR and keeps one entry per CDR3 protein. The repertoire holds 500,000 to 650,000 distinct CDR3 sequences, with more than 20% as singletons. This sample also appeared in a second study, on yellow fever vaccine responses in identical twins.

Source material: CD4+ T cells sorted from blood. The receptors shown here come from a woman under 30 in good health.

The chain combines TRBV25-1 with TRBJ2-7; D gene uncertain. V shed 2 bases and J shed 0 bases, with 8 bases lying between them. Germline CDR1 MGHDK, CDR2 SYGVNS. The CDR3 spans 14 residues. The CDR3, as DNA: TGTGCCAGCAGTGAACGACGGTTCTCCTACGAGCAGTACTTC. This translates into CASSERRFSYEQYF.

The table lists this clonotype with a few counts. V gene TRBV20-1 combines with J gene TRBJ2-1; 9 nucleotides agree with TRBD2. V lost 0 bases, J lost 7 bases, and 10 bases stayed unmatched. The CDR3 is 16 amino acids. The germline V gene has CDR1 DFQATT and CDR2 SNEGSKA (reference sequence). The CDR3 bases are TGCAGTGCTAGAGAACCAGGGCTAGCGGGGCATAATGAGCAGTTCTTC. Encoded protein: CSAREPGLAGHNEQFF.

The chain combines TRBV6-1 with TRBJ2-4; maybe TRBD1 (5 bases). Trimming removed 2 bases at V and 0 bases at J, with 11 bases between. This CDR3 is built from 16 residues. Germline loops: CDR1 MNHNS, CDR2 SASEGT. CDR3 residues: CASSERTLVAKNIQYF. CDR3 sequence (DNA): TGTGCCAGCAGTGAAAGGACACTTGTAGCCAAAAACATTCAGTACTTC.

This clonotype was recorded at least ten times. The V and J genes are TRBV5-1 and TRBJ2-3; 8 positions match TRBD1. CDR3 length: 14 amino acids. The J segment lost 4 bases and the V segment lost 5 bases, leaving 6 bases of the junction unmatched. Looked up from germline, CDR1 is SGHRS and CDR2 is YFSETQ. The CDR3, as DNA: TGCGCCAGCAGGAACGGACAGGGCTCAGATACGCAGTATTTT. Translating it yields CASRNGQGSDTQYF.

This sequence joins TRBV7-9 and TRBJ2-1; D is ambiguous. Germline values: CDR1 SEHNR, CDR2 FQNEAQ (reference sequence). The CDR3 contains 15 residues. V was clipped by 5 bases and J by 9 bases, with 20 bases between them. The CDR3 sequence is CASSPAWVGSPEQFF. The CDR3 DNA sequence: TGTGCCAGCAGCCCAGCATGGGTGGGGTCTCCTGAGCAGTTCTTC.